This T cell receptor (beta chain) was recorded in a study of cytomegalovirus exposure and HLA in healthy donors. The study's findings and limits: In vitro testing confirmed a few CMV-associated chains as specific for CMV antigens.

Concerning this clone: The antigen is undetermined.

This CDR3 spans 16 amino acids. The ends lost 1 base at V and 6 bases at J; junction bases unmatched: 7. CDR1 and CDR2 from the germline V gene are SGHTA and FQGNSA. PCR employed 60 Vbeta and 13 Jbeta primers. Assay: immunoSEQ multiplex PCR; the TCRdb copy retains only in-frame clones and omits some. This sample carries around 100,000 clones, with approximately 0.6% going to the ten biggest clones. The J gene is TRBJ2-1, the V gene TRBV7-2; 9 bases are shared with TRBD2. The sequence derives from a man aged 45-60 years in good health and CMV-seronegative. Sequencing input: PBMCs. CDR3 bases: TGTGCCAGCAGCTTAGTAGCGGGAGTCCAGGGCAATGAGCAGTTCTTC. Protein sequence: CASSLVAGVQGNEQFF.